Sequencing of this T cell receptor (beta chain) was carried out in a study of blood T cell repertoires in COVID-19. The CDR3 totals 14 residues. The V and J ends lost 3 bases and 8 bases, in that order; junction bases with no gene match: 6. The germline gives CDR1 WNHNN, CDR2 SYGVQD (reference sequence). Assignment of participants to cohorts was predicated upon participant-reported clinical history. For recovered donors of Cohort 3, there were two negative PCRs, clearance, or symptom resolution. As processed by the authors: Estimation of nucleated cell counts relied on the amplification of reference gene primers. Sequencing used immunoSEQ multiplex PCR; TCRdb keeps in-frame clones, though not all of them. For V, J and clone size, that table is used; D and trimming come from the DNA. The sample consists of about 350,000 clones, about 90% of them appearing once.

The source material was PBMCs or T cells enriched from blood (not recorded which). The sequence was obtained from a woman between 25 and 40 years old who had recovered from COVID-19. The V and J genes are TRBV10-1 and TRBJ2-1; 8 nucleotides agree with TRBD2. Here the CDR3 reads CASSDGGGSDEQFF. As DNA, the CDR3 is TGCGCCAGCAGTGACGGCGGGGGGAGCGATGAGCAGTTCTTC.